These 5 T cell receptor beta chains came from one sample sequenced in a study of identical twins. TCRdb reanalysed the 5' RACE reads using MiXCR and keeps one entry per CDR3 protein. The sample consists of about 220,000 distinct CDR3 sequences, 7.5% of them appearing once. Separately, the same data were catalogued under a study of yellow fever vaccine responses in identical twins.

The sequenced sample consisted of CD8+ T cells sorted from blood. These TCRs come from a woman younger than 30 in good health.

There are many counts of this clonotype. J is TRBJ2-1 and V is TRBV9; a possible D gene is TRBD2 (6 bases). The CDR3 consists of 15 residues. Germline CDR1 reads SGDLS; CDR2 reads YYNGEE. The ends were cut back, 0 bases at V and 8 bases at J, with 15 bases in the middle. The CDR3 nucleotides read TGTGCCAGCAGCGTAGCTGCCGGACTAACGGATGAGCAGTTCTTC. Residues: CASSVAAGLTDEQFF.

This clonotype was counted ten times or more. The genes are TRBV29-1 and TRBJ1-1; D is possibly TRBD1 (5 bases). The CDR3 runs to 15 residues. From germline, CDR1 is SQVTM and CDR2 ANQGSEA. Trimming took 0 bases from V and 0 from J, leaving 11 bases between them. CDR3 protein: CSVEDPAGMNTEAFF. CDR3 DNA sequence: TGCAGCGTTGAAGATCCTGCAGGGATGAACACTGAAGCTTTCTTT.

About this clonotype itself: Being one base from a much bigger clone, this may be a read error. The V and J genes are TRBV12-5 and TRBJ2-1; 7 positions match TRBD2. Per germline, CDR1 LGHNT and CDR2 FRNRAP. The CDR3 length is 14 residues. Here the CDR3 DNA reads TGTGCTAGAGGTTTGACTAGCAGAGACAATGAGCAGTTCTTC. This sequence encodes CARGLTSRDNEQFF. Full variable domain (missing parts from reference TRBV12-5 and TRBJ2-1): DARVTQTPRHKVTEMGQEVTMRCQPILGHNTVFWYRQTMMQGLELLAYFRNRAPLDDSGMPKDRFSAEMPDATLATLKIQPSEPRDSAVYFCARGLTSRDNEQFFGPGTRLTVL.

V usage is TRBV27 and J usage is TRBJ2-7; 7 bases line up with TRBD2. The CDR3 runs 14 residues. Unmatched junction bases numbered 6, after V lost 1 base and J lost 6 bases. Germline V gives CDR1 MNHEY, CDR2 SMNVEV (reference sequence). DNA of the CDR3: TGTGCCAGCAGTTTATTCGGGGGGACGGTCGAGCAGTACTTC. Protein: CASSLFGGTVEQYF.

This clonotype was found many times. V is TRBV29-1 and J is TRBJ2-2; D is possibly TRBD2 (6 bases). Germline V gene sequence: CDR1 SQVTM, CDR2 ANQGSEA. This CDR3 is 16 amino acids long. V lost 2 bases, J lost 2 bases, and 15 bases lay in between. The DNA for the CDR3 is TGCAGCGTTGAATCTGGGTCCGGGACTAACACCGGGGAGCTGTTTTTT. This sequence encodes CSVESGSGTNTGELFF.